The 9 T cell receptor beta chains below were found in one sample sequenced in a study of pediatric ulcerative colitis. Libraries were prepared by immunoSEQ multiplex PCR; TCRdb keeps only in-frame clonotypes and omits some of them. The table has around 68,000 clones, over 65% seen once; the top ten hold around 5.2%. Material: blood. These receptors were taken from a boy aged 5-17 years with moderate ulcerative colitis.

This sequence joins TRBV30 and TRBJ1-2; D is unclear. The CDR3 consists of 14 residues. Germline V gene sequence: CDR1 GTSNPN, CDR2 SVGIG (reference sequence). Trimming took 5 bases from V and 4 from J, leaving 17 bases between them. The CDR3 sequence: CAWVQGAGSYGYTF. The DNA of the CDR3 is TGTGCCTGGGTTCAAGGCGCGGGATCCTATGGCTACACCTTC.

The J gene is TRBJ1-2, the V gene TRBV4-3; D perhaps matches TRBD1 (6 bases). The CDR3 is made up of 14 amino acids. The germline gives CDR1 LGHNA, CDR2 YSLEER. Trimming removed 4 bases from V and 4 bases from J, with 13 bases in between. The CDR3 here is CASSRGQTTYGYTF. The CDR3 DNA follows: TGCGCCAGCAGCCGCGGACAGACTACCTATGGCTACACCTTC.

The V and J genes are TRBV13 and TRBJ1-3; 7 positions agree with TRBD1. Germline V gene sequence: CDR1 PRHDT, CDR2 FYEKMQ (reference sequence). This CDR3 contains 16 residues. V shed 5 bases, J shed 3 bases, and the junction held 10 bases outside the gene matches. CDR3 sequence reads: CASSPSVGTDGNTIYF. In nucleotides, the CDR3 is TGTGCCAGCAGCCCATCGGTAGGGACAGATGGAAACACCATATATTTT.

The J gene is TRBJ2-7, the V gene TRBV7-2; unclear D gene. The germline CDR1 and CDR2 sequences are SGHTA and FQGNSA. V lost 6 bases, J lost 5 bases, and 14 bases lay in between. The CDR3 is 13 amino acids. DNA of the CDR3: TGTGCCAGCAGTCCCGTAGTTCCCCACGAGCAGTACTTC. Amino acids: CASSPVVPHEQYF.

This clone was observed a single time. V and J are TRBV4-2 and TRBJ2-7; 9 bases are a match to TRBD2. J gave up 4 bases and V 0 bases, and 4 bases lay outside the gene matches. Germline lookup yields CDR1 LGHNA and CDR2 YNFKEQ. The CDR3 is 15 residues long. CDR3 nucleotides: TGTGCCAGCAGCCAAGAAGTGGCGGGAGGGTACGAGCAGTACTTC. Protein sequence: CASSQEVAGGYEQYF.

This clone was counted a single time. This sequence joins TRBV7-7 and TRBJ2-1; a weak D match, TRBD2 (6 bases). Between the trimmed V and J ends, which lost 1 base and 8 bases, there was a span of 12 bases. Germline-derived CDR1 and CDR2 are SSHAT and FNYEAQ (reference sequence). The CDR3 covers 14 residues. The CDR3 sequence is CASSLVGLSDEQFF. Here the CDR3 DNA reads TGTGCCAGCAGCTTAGTGGGACTGAGCGATGAGCAGTTCTTC.

The gene calls are TRBV7-6 and TRBJ2-3; the match to TRBD2 covers 10 bases. V shed 4 bases, J shed 5 bases, and the junction held 9 bases outside the gene matches. The germline gives CDR1 SGHVS, CDR2 FNYEAQ. CDR3 length: 16 amino acids. CDR3 protein: CASSSPSGGMLDTQYF. CDR3 coding DNA: TGTGCCAGCAGCTCCCCTAGCGGGGGAATGCTAGATACGCAGTATTTT.

The chain employs TRBV18 and TRBJ2-7; the D is unclear. The germline V and J ends were trimmed by 3 bases and 0 bases, with 15 bases remaining between them. Per the germline V gene, CDR1 is KGHSH and CDR2 is LQKENI. The CDR3 has 16 residues. The CDR3 loop reads CASSPRGSRSSYEQYF. In nucleotides, the CDR3 is TGTGCCAGCTCACCTAGAGGCTCCCGAAGCTCCTACGAGCAGTACTTC.

The V and J genes are TRBV2 and TRBJ2-1; the D call may be TRBD1 or TRBD2 (5 bases each). The ends were cut back, 5 bases at V and 3 bases at J, with 14 bases in the middle. This CDR3 has 15 residues. CDR1 is SNHLY, CDR2 FYNNEI, per germline. CDR3 DNA sequence: TGTGCCAGCAGTCCCCGGGACGGAGGCTACAATGAGCAGTTCTTC. This translates into CASSPRDGGYNEQFF.